The 4 T cell receptor beta chains reported below all come from one sample, sequenced in a study of cytomegalovirus exposure and HLA in healthy donors. The PCR had 60 Vbeta and 13 Jbeta primers. Profiled with immunoSEQ multiplex PCR; TCRdb holds only in-frame clones, not every one. The table lists a few hundred thousand clones, roughly 75% of them singletons. The sample consisted of PBMCs. The source of these receptors is a woman between 25 and 40 years old in good health and CMV-seronegative.

The V gene is TRBV30, the J gene TRBJ2-7, with TRBD2 identical over 9 bases. The CDR3 is made up of 12 amino acids. Germline loops: CDR1 GTSNPN, CDR2 SVGIG (reference sequence). V was clipped by 6 bases and J by 4 bases; unmatched bases: 4. DNA of the CDR3: TGTGCCTGTAGCGGGAGAACATACGAGCAGTACTTC. Protein sequence: CACSGRTYEQYF.

This chain connects TRBV6-5 to TRBJ2-1, with a tentative D call TRBD2 (6 bases). Trimming cost V 3 bases and J 7 bases, with 13 bases left between them. CDR1 is MNHEY, CDR2 SVGAGI, per germline. This CDR3 spans 14 amino acids. CDR3 DNA: TGTGCCAGCAGTTATGTTGCGGGGCGGAATGAGCAGTTCTTC. Amino acid sequence: CASSYVAGRNEQFF.

This clone was found a few times. Here the CDR3 reads CASSLGRGGYEQYF. The CDR3 DNA sequence: TGTGCCAGCAGCTTAGGCAGAGGGGGCTACGAGCAGTACTTC. The chain couples TRBV7-6 to TRBJ2-7, with a tentative D call TRBD1 (6 bases). V lost 1 base and J 3 bases, leaving 10 bases between the germline ends. Per germline, CDR1 SGHVS and CDR2 FNYEAQ. This CDR3 spans 14 amino acids. Supplemented by reference TRBV7-6 and TRBJ2-7, the full variable domain reads GAGVSQSPRYKVTKRGQDVALRCDPISGHVSLYWYRQALGQGPEFLTYFNYEAQQDKSGLPNDRFSAERPEGSISTLTIQRTEQRDSAMYRCASSLGRGGYEQYFGPGTRLTVT.

The chain links TRBV6-5 to TRBJ2-7, with D tentatively TRBD2 (7 bases). Trimming took off 0 bases at V and 7 bases at J, with 19 bases between the two ends. The CDR3 consists of 16 residues. CDR1 MNHEY and CDR2 SVGAGI come from the germline V gene. Written as DNA, the CDR3 is TGTGCCAGCAGTTACTCGCGGGGGCCCCGAGGAGGAGAGCAGTACTTC. Translated: CASSYSRGPRGGEQYF.